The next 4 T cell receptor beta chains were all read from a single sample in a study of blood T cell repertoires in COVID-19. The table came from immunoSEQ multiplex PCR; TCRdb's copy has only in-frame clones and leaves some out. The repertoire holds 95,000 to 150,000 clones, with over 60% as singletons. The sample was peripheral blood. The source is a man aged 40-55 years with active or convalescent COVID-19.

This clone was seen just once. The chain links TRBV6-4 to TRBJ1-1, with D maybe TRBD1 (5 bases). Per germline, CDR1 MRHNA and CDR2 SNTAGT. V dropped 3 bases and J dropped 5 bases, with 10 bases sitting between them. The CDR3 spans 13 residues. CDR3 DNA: TGTGCCAGCAGTGAGCAGGGTGGTACTGAAGCTTTCTTT. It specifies CASSEQGGTEAFF.

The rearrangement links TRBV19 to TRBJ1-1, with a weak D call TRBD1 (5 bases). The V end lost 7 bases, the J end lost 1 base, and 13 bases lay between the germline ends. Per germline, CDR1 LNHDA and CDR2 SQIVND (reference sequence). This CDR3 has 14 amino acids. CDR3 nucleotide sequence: TGTGCCAGTACGCGGCCGGGGGAGAACACTGAAGCTTTCTTT. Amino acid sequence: CASTRPGENTEAFF.

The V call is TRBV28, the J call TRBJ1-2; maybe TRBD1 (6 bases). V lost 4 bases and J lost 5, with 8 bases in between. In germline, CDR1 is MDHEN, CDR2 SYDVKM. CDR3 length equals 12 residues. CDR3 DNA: TGTGCCAGCAGTTGGACAGAATATGGCTACACCTTC. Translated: CASSWTEYGYTF.

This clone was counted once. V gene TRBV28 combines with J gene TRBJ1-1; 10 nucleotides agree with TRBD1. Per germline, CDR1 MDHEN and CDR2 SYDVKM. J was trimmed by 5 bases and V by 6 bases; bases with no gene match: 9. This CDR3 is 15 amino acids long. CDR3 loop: CASRRPGQGRTEAFF. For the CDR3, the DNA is TGTGCCAGCAGACGCCCGGGACAGGGGCGGACTGAAGCTTTCTTT.